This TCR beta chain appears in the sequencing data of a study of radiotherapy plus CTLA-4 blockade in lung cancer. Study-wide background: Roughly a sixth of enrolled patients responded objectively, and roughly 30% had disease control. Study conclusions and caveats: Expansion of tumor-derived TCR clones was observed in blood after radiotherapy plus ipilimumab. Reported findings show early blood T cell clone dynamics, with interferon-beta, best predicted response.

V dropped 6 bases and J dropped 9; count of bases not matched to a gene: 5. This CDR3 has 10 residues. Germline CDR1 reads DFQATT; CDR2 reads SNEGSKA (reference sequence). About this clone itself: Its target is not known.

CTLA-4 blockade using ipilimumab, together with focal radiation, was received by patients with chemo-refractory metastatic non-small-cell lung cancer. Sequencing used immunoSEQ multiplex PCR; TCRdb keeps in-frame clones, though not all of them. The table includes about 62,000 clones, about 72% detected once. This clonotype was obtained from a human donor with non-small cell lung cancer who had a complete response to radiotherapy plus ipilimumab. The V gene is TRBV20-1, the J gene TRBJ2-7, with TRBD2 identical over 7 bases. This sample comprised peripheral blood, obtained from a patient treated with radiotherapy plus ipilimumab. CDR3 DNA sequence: TGCAGTGCACTGGGACTACGGCAGTACTTC. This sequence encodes CSALGLRQYF.